The next 2 T cell receptor beta chains were all read from a single sample in a study of cytomegalovirus exposure and HLA in healthy donors. The PCR employed 60 Vbeta primers together with 13 Jbeta primers. Clones were read by immunoSEQ multiplex PCR, and TCRdb kept only the in-frame ones, dropping some. The sample lists about 160,000 clones; approximately 72% were seen once. The sequenced material came from PBMCs. These receptors were obtained from a man aged 18 to 30 in good health and CMV-seronegative.

This chain links TRBV27 with TRBJ2-7, with 7 bases aligning to TRBD2. Germline lookup yields CDR1 MNHEY and CDR2 SMNVEV (reference sequence). This CDR3 contains 15 residues. Unmatched junction bases numbered 9, after V lost 4 bases and J lost 3 bases. In DNA form, the CDR3 reads TGTGCCAGCAGTTCCCGTGAGGGAGGGAACTACGAGCAGTACTTC. Its protein product is CASSSREGGNYEQYF.

The rearrangement links TRBV6-5 to TRBJ2-3; D possibly corresponds to TRBD1 (6 bases). This CDR3 spans 13 amino acids. V gave up 6 bases and J gave up 4 bases, with 11 bases separating them. The germline V gene has CDR1 MNHEY and CDR2 SVGAGI. CDR3 sequence reads: CASRRAGADTQYF. DNA for the CDR3: TGTGCCAGCAGGCGAGCAGGGGCAGATACGCAGTATTTT.